This T cell receptor beta chain is drawn from a study of T-cell reconstitution after alpha-beta-depleted transplantation in children. During its preparation, the TCRbeta library received unique molecular identifiers. MiXCR was run by TCRdb on the PCR reads, yielding one entry per CDR3 protein. The table records fewer than 550,000 distinct CDR3 sequences, about 10% of them present only once. This clonotype was seen many times. The TCR sequence derives from a child aged 2-15 years with inherited bone marrow failure, due to receive a stem cell transplant. The specimen was PBMCs, collected before TCRalphabeta/CD19-depleted stem cell transplant.

As DNA, the CDR3 is TGTGCCAGCAGCAAAGCGGTGTACGAGCAGTACTTC. It yields the protein CASSKAVYEQYF. The chain is built from TRBV21-1 and TRBJ2-7. TRBV21-1 represents a pseudogene. The CDR3 is 12 residues long.